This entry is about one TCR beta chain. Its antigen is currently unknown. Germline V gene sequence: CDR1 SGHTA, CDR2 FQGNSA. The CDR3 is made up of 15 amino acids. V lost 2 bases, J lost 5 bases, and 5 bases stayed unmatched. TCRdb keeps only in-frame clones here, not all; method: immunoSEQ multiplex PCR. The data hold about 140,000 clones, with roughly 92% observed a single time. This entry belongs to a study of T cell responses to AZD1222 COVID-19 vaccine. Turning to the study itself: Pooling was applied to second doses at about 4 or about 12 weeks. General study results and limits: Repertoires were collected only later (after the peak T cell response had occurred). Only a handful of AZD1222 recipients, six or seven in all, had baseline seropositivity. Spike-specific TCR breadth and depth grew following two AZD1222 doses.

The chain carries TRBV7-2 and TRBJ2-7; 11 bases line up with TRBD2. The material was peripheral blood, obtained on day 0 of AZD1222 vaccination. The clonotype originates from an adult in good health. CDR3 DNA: TGTGCCAGCAGCTTAACTAGCGGGGGTCGGGACGAGCAGTACTTC. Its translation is CASSLTSGGRDEQYF.